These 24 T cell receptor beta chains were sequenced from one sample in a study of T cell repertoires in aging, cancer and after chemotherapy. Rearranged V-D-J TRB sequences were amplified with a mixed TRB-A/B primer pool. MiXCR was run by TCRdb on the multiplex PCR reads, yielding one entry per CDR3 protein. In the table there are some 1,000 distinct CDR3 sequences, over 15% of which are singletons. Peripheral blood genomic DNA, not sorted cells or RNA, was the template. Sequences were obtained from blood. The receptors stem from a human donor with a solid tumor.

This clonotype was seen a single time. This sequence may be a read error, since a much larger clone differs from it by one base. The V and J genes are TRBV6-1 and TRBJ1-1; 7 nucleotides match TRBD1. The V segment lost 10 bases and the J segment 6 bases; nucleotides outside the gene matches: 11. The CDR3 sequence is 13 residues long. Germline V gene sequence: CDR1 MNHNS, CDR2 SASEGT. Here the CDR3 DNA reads TGTGCCACACAGGGGAGCCAGGACGCTGAAGCTTTCTTT. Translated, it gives CATQGSQDAEAFF.

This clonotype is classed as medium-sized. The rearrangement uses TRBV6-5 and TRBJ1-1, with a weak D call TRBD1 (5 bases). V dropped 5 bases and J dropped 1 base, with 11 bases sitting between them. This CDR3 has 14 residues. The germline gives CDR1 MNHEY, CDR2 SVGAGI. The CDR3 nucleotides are TGTGCCAGCAGTCTATTCACAGGGAACACTGAAGCTTTCTTT. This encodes CASSLFTGNTEAFF.

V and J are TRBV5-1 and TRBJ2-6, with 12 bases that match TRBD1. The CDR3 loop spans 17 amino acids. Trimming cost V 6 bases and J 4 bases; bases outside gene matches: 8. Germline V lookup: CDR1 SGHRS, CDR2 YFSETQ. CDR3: CASTPGQGAAGANVLTF. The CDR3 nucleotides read TGCGCCAGCACCCCGGGACAGGGGGCCGCGGGGGCCAACGTCCTGACTTTC.

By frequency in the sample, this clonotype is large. As DNA, the CDR3 is TGTGCCAGCATCGGCAGTCCTGGAAACACCATATATTTT. It translates to CASIGSPGNTIYF. The chain has TRBV6-5 and TRBJ1-3; D gene ambiguous. Germline CDR1 is MNHEY and CDR2 is SVGAGI. This CDR3 region has 13 residues. Between the trimmed V and J ends, which lost 7 bases and 2 bases, there was a span of 9 bases.

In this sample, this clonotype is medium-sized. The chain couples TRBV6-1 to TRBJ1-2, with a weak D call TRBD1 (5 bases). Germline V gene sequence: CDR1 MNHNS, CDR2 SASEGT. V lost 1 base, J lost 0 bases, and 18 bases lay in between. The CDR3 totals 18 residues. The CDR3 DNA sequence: TGTGCCAGCAGTGAAGAGGTCAGGGCCAGGCCCTCTAACTATGGCTACACCTTC. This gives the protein CASSEEVRARPSNYGYTF.

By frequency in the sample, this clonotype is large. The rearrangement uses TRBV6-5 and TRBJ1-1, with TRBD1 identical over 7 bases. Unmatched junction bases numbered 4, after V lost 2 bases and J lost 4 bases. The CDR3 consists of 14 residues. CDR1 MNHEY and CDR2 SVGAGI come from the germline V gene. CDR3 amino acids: CASSYDRVGTEAFF. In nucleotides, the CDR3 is TGTGCCAGCAGTTACGACAGGGTTGGCACTGAAGCTTTCTTT.

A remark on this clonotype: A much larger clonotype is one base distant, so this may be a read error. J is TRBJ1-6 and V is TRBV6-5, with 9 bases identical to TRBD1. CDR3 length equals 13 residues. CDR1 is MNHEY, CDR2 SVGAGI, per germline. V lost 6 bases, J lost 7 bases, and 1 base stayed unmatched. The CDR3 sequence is CASRTGGNSPLHF. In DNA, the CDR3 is TGTGCCAGCAGGACAGGGGGAAATTCACCCCTCCACTTT.

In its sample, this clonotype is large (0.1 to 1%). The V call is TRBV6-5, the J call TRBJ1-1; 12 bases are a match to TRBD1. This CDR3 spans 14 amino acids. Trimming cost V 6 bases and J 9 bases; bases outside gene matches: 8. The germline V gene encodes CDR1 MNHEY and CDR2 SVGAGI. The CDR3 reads CASREPGQGAKAFF. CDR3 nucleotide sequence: TGTGCCAGCAGAGAACCGGGACAGGGGGCAAAAGCTTTCTTT.

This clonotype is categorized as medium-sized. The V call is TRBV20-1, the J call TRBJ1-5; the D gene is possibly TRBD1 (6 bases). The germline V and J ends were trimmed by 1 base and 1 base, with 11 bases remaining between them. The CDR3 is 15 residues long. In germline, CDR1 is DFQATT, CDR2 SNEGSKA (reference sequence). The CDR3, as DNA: TGCAGTGCTAGAGGGGGGGCAGGCAGCAATCAGCCCCAGCATTTT. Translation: CSARGGAGSNQPQHF.

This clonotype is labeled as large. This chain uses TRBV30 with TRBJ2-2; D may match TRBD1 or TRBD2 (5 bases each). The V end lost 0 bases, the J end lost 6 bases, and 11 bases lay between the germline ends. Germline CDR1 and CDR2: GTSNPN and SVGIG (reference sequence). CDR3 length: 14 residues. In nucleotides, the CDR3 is TGTGCCTGGAGTGTGTCACAGGAGGCCGGGGAGCTGTTTTTT. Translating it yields CAWSVSQEAGELFF.

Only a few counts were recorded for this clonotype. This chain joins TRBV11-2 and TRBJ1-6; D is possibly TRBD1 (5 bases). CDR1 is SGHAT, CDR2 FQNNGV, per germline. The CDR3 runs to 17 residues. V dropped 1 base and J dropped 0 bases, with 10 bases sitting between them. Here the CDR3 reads CASSLVGRSSYNSPLHF. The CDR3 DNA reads TGTGCCAGCAGCTTAGTGGGACGCAGCTCCTATAATTCACCCCTCCACTTT.

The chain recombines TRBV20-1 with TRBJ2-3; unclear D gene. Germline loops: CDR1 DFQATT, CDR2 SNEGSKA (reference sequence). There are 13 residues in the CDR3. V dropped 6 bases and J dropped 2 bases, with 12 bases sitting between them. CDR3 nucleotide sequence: TGCAGTGCCTTGGCCCCATTCACAGATACGCAGTATTTT. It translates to CSALAPFTDTQYF.

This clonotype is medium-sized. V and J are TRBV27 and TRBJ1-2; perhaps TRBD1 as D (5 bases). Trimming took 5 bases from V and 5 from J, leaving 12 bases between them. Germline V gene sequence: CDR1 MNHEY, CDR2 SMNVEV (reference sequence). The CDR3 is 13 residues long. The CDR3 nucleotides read TGTGCCAGCAGTCCAGGGAATTCATATGGCTACACCTTC. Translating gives CASSPGNSYGYTF.

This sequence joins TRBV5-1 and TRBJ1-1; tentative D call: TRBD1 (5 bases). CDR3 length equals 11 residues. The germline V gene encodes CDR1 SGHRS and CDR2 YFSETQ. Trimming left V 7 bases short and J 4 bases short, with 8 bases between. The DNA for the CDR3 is TGCGCCAGCGGGGGGGGCACTGAAGCTTTCTTT. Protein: CASGGGTEAFF.

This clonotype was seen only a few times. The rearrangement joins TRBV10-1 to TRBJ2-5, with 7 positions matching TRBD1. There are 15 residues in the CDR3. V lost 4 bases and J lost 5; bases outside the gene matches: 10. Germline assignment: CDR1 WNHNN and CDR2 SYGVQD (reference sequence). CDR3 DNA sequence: TGCGCCAGCAGTGTGGGGACAGCGCCTTGGGAGACCCAGTACTTC. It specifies CASSVGTAPWETQYF.

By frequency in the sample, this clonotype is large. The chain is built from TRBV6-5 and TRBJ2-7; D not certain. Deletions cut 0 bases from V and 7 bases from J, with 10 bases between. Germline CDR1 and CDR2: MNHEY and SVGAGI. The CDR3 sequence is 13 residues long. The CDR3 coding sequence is TGTGCCAGCAGTTACTCCGGATCGATGGAGCAGTACTTC. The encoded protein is CASSYSGSMEQYF.

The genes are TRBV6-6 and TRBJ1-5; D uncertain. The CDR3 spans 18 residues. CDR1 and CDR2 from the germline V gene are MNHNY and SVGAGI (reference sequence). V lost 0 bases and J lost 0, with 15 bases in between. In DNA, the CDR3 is TGTGCCAGCAGTTACTCTTTCCGGGATCAATATAGCAATCAGCCCCAGCATTTT. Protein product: CASSYSFRDQYSNQPQHF.

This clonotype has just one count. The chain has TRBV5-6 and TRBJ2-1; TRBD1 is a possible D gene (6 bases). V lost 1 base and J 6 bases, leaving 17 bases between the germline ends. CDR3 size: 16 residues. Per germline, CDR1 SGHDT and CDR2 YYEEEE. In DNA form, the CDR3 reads TGTGCCAGCAGCTTGCCGGGACACCGAATATCCAATGAGCAGTTCTTC. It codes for CASSLPGHRISNEQFF.

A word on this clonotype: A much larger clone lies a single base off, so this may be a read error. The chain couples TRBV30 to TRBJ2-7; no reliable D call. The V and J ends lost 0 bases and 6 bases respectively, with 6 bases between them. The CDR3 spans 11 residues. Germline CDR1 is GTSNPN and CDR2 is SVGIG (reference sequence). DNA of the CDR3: TGTGCCTGGAGTGTGAACGGCGAGCAGTACTTC. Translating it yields CAWSVNGEQYF.

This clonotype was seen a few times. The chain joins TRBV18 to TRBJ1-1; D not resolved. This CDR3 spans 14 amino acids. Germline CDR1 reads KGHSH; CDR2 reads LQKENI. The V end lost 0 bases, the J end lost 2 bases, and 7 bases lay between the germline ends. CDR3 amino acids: CASSPPFSNTEAFF. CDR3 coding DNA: TGTGCCAGCTCACCACCGTTCAGCAACACTGAAGCTTTCTTT.

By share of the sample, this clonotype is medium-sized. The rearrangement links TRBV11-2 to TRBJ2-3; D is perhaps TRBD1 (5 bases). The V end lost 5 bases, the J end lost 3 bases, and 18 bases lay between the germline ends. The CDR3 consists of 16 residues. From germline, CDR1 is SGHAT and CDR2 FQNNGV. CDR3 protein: CASSQGAQVPTDTQYF. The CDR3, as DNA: TGTGCCAGCAGCCAAGGAGCACAGGTCCCTACAGATACGCAGTATTTT.

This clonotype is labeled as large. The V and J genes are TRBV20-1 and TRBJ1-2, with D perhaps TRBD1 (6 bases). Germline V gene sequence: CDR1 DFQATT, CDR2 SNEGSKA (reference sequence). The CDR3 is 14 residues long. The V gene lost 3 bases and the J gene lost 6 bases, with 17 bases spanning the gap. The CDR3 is CSARETGLKDGYTF. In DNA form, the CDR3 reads TGCAGTGCTAGGGAAACAGGGCTTAAGGATGGCTACACCTTC.

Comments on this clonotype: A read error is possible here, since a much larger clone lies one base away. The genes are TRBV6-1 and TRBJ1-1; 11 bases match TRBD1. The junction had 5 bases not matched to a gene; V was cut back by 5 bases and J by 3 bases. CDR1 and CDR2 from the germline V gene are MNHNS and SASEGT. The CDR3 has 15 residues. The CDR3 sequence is CASSRTGGKYTEAFF. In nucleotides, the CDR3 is TGTGCCAGCAGTCGGACAGGGGGCAAGTACACTGAAGCTTTCTTT.

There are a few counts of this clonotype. The CDR3 loop reads CASSYHTAGGLENEQYF. CDR3 bases: TGTGCCAGCAGTTACCATACGGCGGGGGGGCTTGAGAACGAGCAGTACTTC. V usage is TRBV6-2 or TRBV6-3 and J usage is TRBJ2-7; 9 nucleotides match TRBD2. Germline CDR1 reads MNHEY; CDR2 reads SVGEGT. V shed 2 bases and J 5 bases; nucleotides not matched to a gene: 13. This CDR3 spans 17 amino acids.